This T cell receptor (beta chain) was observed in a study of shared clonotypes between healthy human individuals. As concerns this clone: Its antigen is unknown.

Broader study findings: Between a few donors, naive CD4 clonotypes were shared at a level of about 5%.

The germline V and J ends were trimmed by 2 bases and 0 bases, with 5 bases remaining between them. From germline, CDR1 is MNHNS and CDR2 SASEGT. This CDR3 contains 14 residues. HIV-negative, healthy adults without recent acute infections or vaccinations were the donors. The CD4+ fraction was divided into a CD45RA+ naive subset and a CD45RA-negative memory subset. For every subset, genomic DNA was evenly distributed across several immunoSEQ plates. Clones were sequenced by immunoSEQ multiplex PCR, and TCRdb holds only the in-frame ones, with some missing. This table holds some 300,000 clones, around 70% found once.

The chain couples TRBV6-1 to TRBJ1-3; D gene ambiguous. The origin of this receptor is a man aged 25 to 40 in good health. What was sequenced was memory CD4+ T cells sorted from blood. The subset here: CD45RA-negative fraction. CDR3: CASSERSSGNTIYF. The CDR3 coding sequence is TGTGCCAGCAGTGAAAGGAGCTCTGGAAACACCATATATTTT.